This T cell receptor beta chain was captured by sequencing in a study of blood T cell repertoires in COVID-19. For the study at large: Some COVID-19 samples were acute and others convalescent; all came from the United States, Italy and Spain. T cells, B-cell-depleted T cells, or PBMCs provided the cDNA or gDNA that served as material.

This CDR3 is 15 amino acids long. With V trimmed by 2 bases and J by 2 bases, 4 bases remained unmatched. Germline-derived CDR1 and CDR2 are MGHRA and YSYEKL. Clinical history as reported by participants underpinned cohort assignment. Original processing notes: By means of reference gene primer amplification, nucleated cell counts were estimated. Sequencing was performed with immunoSEQ multiplex PCR; in TCRdb, only in-frame clones are kept and a portion is missing. That table supplies the V and J calls and clone size; D and trimming were determined from the DNA. The top ten clones hold 1.5% to 2% of a sample with roughly 500,000 clones, roughly 90% of them seen once.

Sequencing input: PBMCs or T cells enriched from blood (not recorded which). The chain uses TRBV4-1 and TRBJ2-7, with 9 bases lining up with TRBD2. This TCR came from a woman between 40 and 55 years old who had recovered from COVID-19. As DNA, the CDR3 is TGCGCCAGCAGCCAACTTAGCGGGAGCACCTACGAGCAGTACTTC. Its translation is CASSQLSGSTYEQYF.